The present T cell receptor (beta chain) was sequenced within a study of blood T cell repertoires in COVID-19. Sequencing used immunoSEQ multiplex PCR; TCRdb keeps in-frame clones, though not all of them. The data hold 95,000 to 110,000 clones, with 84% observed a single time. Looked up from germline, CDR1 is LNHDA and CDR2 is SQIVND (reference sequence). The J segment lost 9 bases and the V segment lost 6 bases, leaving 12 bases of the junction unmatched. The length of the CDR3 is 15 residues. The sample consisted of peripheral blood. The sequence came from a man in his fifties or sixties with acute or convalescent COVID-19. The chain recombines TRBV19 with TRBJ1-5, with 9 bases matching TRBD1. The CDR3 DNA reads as TGTGCCAGTAGGCCCCCGGGACAGGGAAATGGGCCCCAGCATTTT. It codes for CASRPPGQGNGPQHF.